This T cell receptor (beta chain) originates from a study of blood T cell repertoires in COVID-19. At the level of the study: COVID-19 samples from acute and convalescent phases originated in the United States, Italy and Spain. PBMCs, B-cell-depleted T cells, or T cells provided the cDNA or gDNA that made up the material.

How the authors handled the data: Reference gene primer amplification gave nucleated cell count estimates. Method: immunoSEQ multiplex PCR; TCRdb's copy keeps in-frame clones and lacks some. That table is the source of V, J and clone size, and D and trimming were worked out from the DNA. The sample includes a few hundred thousand clones, less than 85% of them seen just once. The CDR3 runs to 13 residues. CDR1 is GTSNPN, CDR2 SVGIG, per germline (reference sequence). The V gene lost 5 bases and the J gene lost 1 base, with 11 bases spanning the gap. Material: peripheral blood. The chain carries TRBV30 and TRBJ1-2; D is uncertain. The receptor was isolated from a woman younger than 30 with acute or convalescent COVID-19. This CDR3 is CAWAGYNNYGYTF. As DNA, the CDR3 is TGTGCCTGGGCAGGATATAATAACTATGGCTACACCTTC. Full variable domain (outside the CDR3, taken from reference TRBV30 and TRBJ1-2): SQTIHQWPATLVQPVGSPLSLECTVEGTSNPNLYWYRQAAGRGLQLLFYSVGIGQISSEVPQNLSASRPQDRQFILSSKKLLLSDSGFYLCAWAGYNNYGYTFGSGTRLTVV.